The 25 T cell receptor beta chains below all came from one sample that was sequenced in a study of beta chain features in type 1 diabetes. Study-level results: TCRB CDR3 length was moderately but significantly reduced in all four CD4+ subsets of Type 1 diabetes patients.

The study reverse transcribed the entire isolated RNA, so it sequenced expressed TCRB transcripts. The assay was immunoSEQ multiplex PCR, and TCRdb's table has in-frame clones only and misses some. This sample yields nearly 700,000 clones, of which roughly 13% are seen a single time; about 0.02% belongs to the top ten. No antigen has been assigned to these receptors. Sequenced sample: naive CD4+ T cells from blood. Receptors originate from a man aged 18 to 30 with type 1 diabetes.

The chain recombines TRBV15 with TRBJ1-3, with D uncertain. CDR3 length equals 14 residues. Trimming shortened V by 5 bases and J by 3 bases, and 11 bases separated the two germline ends. Germline values: CDR1 LNHNV, CDR2 YYDKDF (reference sequence). Here the CDR3 reads CATSRVVDGNTIYF. CDR3 coding DNA: TGTGCCACCAGCCGGGTAGTGGATGGAAACACCATATATTTT.

This clone was found a few times. The rearrangement uses TRBV5-4 and TRBJ2-5, with D perhaps matching TRBD1 (6 bases). In germline, CDR1 is SGHNT, CDR2 YYREEE (reference sequence). This CDR3 is 14 amino acids long. V was clipped by 5 bases and J by 1 base, with 12 bases between them. The CDR3 spells CASRSQGIQETQYF. CDR3 in DNA: TGTGCCAGCAGGAGCCAGGGGATCCAAGAGACCCAGTACTTC.

V and J are TRBV11-2 and TRBJ1-5, with D maybe TRBD1 (5 bases). Germline loops: CDR1 SGHAT, CDR2 FQNNGV. This CDR3 is 14 amino acids long. Trimming cost V 5 bases and J 4 bases, with 12 bases left between them. The CDR3 DNA follows: TGTGCCAGCAGCCTGACAGACGGGAATCAGCCCCAGCATTTT. Protein sequence: CASSLTDGNQPQHF.

This clone turned up a few times. J is TRBJ2-7 and V is TRBV4-1; unclear D gene. Germline loops: CDR1 MGHRA, CDR2 YSYEKL. The CDR3 is made up of 14 amino acids. The germline V and J ends were trimmed by 0 bases and 5 bases, with 11 bases remaining between them. The CDR3 region has the DNA TGCGCCAGCAGCCAAGATCCGTATGGGGACGAGCAGTACTTC. Translated: CASSQDPYGDEQYF.

This chain connects TRBV6-5 to TRBJ1-4; unclear D gene. The CDR3 contains 14 residues. CDR1 is MNHEY and CDR2 is SVGAGI in the germline V gene. V lost 6 bases to trimming and J lost 5 bases, with 13 bases between them. CDR3 coding DNA: TGTGCCAGCAGCCTGGGGTATTCGAATGAAAAACTGTTTTTT. Translated: CASSLGYSNEKLFF.

This clone showed up just a few times. The rearrangement links TRBV9 to TRBJ2-7; a possible D gene is TRBD1 (5 bases). Germline values: CDR1 SGDLS, CDR2 YYNGEE. The CDR3 is 16 amino acids. Trimming removed 4 bases from V and 0 bases from J, with 17 bases in between. As DNA, the CDR3 is TGTGCCAGCAGCCTCACGGCCGGACAAGCCTCCTACGAGCAGTACTTC. Its translation: CASSLTAGQASYEQYF.

In regard to this clone: The sample contains more than one DNA sequence encoding this CDR3. The rearrangement joins TRBV30 to TRBJ1-1; D gene ambiguous. V lost 2 bases and J 1 base, leaving 5 bases between the germline ends. Germline V CDR1 and CDR2: GTSNPN, SVGIG (reference sequence). The CDR3 length is 12 residues. The DNA for the CDR3 is TGTGCCTGGAGTCCCAGGAACACTGAAGCTTTCTTT. Its protein is CAWSPRNTEAFF.

This chain joins TRBV5-1 and TRBJ2-7; 7 nucleotides align to TRBD1. The V gene end was trimmed by 2 bases and the J gene end by 6 bases; junction bases not matched to a gene: 8. The CDR3 length is 14 residues. The V gene's germline CDR1 is SGHRS and CDR2 YFSETQ. The CDR3 here is CASSFGQENSEQYF. CDR3 DNA: TGCGCCAGCAGCTTTGGACAGGAAAACTCCGAGCAGTACTTC.

The table lists this clone with a few counts. Other DNA sequences of this sample code for an identical CDR3. This chain joins TRBV6-5 and TRBJ1-1; maybe TRBD1 (5 bases). Trimming took 0 bases from V and 0 from J, leaving 5 bases between them. CDR1 is MNHEY, CDR2 SVGAGI, per germline. This CDR3 has 14 residues. The CDR3 reads CASSYSTVNTEAFF. In DNA form, the CDR3 reads TGTGCCAGCAGTTACTCGACAGTGAACACTGAAGCTTTCTTT.

The rearrangement links TRBV28 to TRBJ2-7, with 10 bases that match TRBD2. V shed 4 bases, J shed 3 bases, and the junction held 9 bases outside the gene matches. Germline V lookup: CDR1 MDHEN, CDR2 SYDVKM. The CDR3 extends over 16 amino acids. This chain's CDR3 is CASSSAGTSAGYEQYF. CDR3 coding DNA: TGTGCCAGCAGTTCGGCCGGGACTAGCGCGGGCTACGAGCAGTACTTC.

This clone was picked up a small number of times. This chain connects TRBV5-1 to TRBJ2-7; no clear D. Germline CDR1 reads SGHRS; CDR2 reads YFSETQ. This CDR3 is 12 amino acids long. V lost 4 bases, J lost 5 bases, and 10 bases lay in between. The CDR3 bases are TGCGCCAGCAGCGTCTCAGGAGACGAGCAGTACTTC. Its translation is CASSVSGDEQYF.

This clone has a handful of counts. Here the CDR3 DNA reads TGTGCCAGCAGTGAATTAGGGGGCGGAGAAGCTTTCTTT. Protein product: CASSELGGGEAFF. The V and J genes are TRBV2 and TRBJ1-1; 7 bases line up with TRBD1. After removal of 2 bases from V and 8 bases from J, the junction contained 5 bases not matched to a gene. The germline V gene has CDR1 SNHLY and CDR2 FYNNEI. The CDR3 is made up of 13 amino acids. Filled out from reference TRBV2 and TRBJ1-1, the complete variable domain reads EPEVTQTPSHQVTQMGQEVILRCVPISNHLYFYWYRQILGQKVEFLVSFYNNEISEKSEIFDDQFSVERPDGSNFTLKIRSTKLEDSAMYFCASSELGGGEAFFGQGTRLTVV.

The chain joins TRBV6-6 to TRBJ2-1; 7 positions match TRBD2. The V and J ends lost 10 bases and 9 bases, in that order; junction bases with no gene match: 12. CDR3 length: 13 amino acids. CDR1 and CDR2 from the germline V gene are MNHNY and SVGAGI (reference sequence). The CDR3 DNA follows: TGTGCCACCCTGACTAGCTACGGGAGTGAGCAGTTCTTC. It codes for CATLTSYGSEQFF.

The V and J genes are TRBV7-6 and TRBJ1-2; unclear D gene. The CDR3 length is 15 residues. The V gene's germline CDR1 is SGHVS and CDR2 FNYEAQ. The ends were cut back, 4 bases at V and 2 bases at J, with 14 bases in the middle. The CDR3 is CASSSVRGDNYGYTF. The CDR3 coding sequence is TGTGCCAGCAGCTCCGTTCGAGGAGACAACTATGGCTACACCTTC. The variable domain in full, completed from reference TRBV7-6 and TRBJ1-2, reads GAGVSQSPRYKVTKRGQDVALRCDPISGHVSLYWYRQALGQGPEFLTYFNYEAQQDKSGLPNDRFSAERPEGSISTLTIQRTEQRDSAMYRCASSSVRGDNYGYTFGSGTRLTVV.

This clone was detected a few times. The chain joins TRBV2 to TRBJ1-1; D is perhaps TRBD1 (5 bases). Between the trimmed V and J ends, which lost 6 bases and 1 base, there was a span of 9 bases. The CDR3 is 13 residues long. Germline CDR1 and CDR2: SNHLY and FYNNEI. CDR3: CASSYGGNTEAFF. The CDR3 nucleotides are TGTGCCAGCAGCTATGGGGGGAACACTGAAGCTTTCTTT.

This clone was found a few times. The same CDR3 arises from other DNA sequences in this sample as well. The rearrangement uses TRBV7-9 and TRBJ2-3; D is perhaps TRBD2 (6 bases). The CDR3 covers 14 residues. The V end was cut by 6 bases, the J end by 1 base, with 11 bases between. Germline CDR1 reads SEHNR; CDR2 reads FQNEAQ (reference sequence). The CDR3: CASSRSGGTDTQYF. DNA for the CDR3: TGTGCCAGCAGTCGTAGCGGAGGCACAGATACGCAGTATTTT.

This sequence joins TRBV7-6 and TRBJ2-6; D is possibly TRBD1 (5 bases). The length of the CDR3 is 15 residues. V was clipped by 2 bases and J by 1 base, with 6 bases between them. Germline V gives CDR1 SGHVS, CDR2 FNYEAQ. CDR3 protein: CASSLRGSGANVLTF. CDR3 in DNA: TGTGCCAGCAGCTTAAGGGGATCTGGGGCCAACGTCCTGACTTTC.

The chain is built from TRBV9 and TRBJ1-2; 7 bases fit TRBD1. Germline V gene sequence: CDR1 SGDLS, CDR2 YYNGEE. The V and J ends lost 3 bases and 3 bases, in that order; junction bases with no gene match: 5. The CDR3 contains 14 residues. CDR3 sequence: CASSADDRDYGYTF. The CDR3 DNA reads as TGTGCCAGCAGCGCCGACGACAGGGACTATGGCTACACCTTC.

The CDR3 reads CASSFVGSGANVLTF. CDR3 coding DNA: TGTGCCAGCAGCTTCGTCGGCTCTGGGGCCAACGTCCTGACTTTC. This chain links TRBV11-2 with TRBJ2-6; no firm D call. The CDR3 totals 15 residues. The V end lost 3 bases, the J end lost 0 bases, and 6 bases lay between the germline ends. CDR1 is SGHAT and CDR2 is FQNNGV in the germline V gene. Complete variable domain (other parts from reference TRBV11-2 and TRBJ2-6): EAGVAQSPRYKIIEKRQSVAFWCNPISGHATLYWYQQILGQGPKLLIQFQNNGVVDDSQLPKDRFSAERLKGVDSTLKIQPAKLEDSAVYLCASSFVGSGANVLTFGAGSRLTVL.

V and J are TRBV5-1 and TRBJ2-3; 8 nucleotides line up with TRBD2. Germline V gene lookup returns CDR1 SGHRS and CDR2 YFSETQ. The CDR3 sequence is 17 residues long. The junction had 14 bases not matched to a gene; V was cut back by 0 bases and J by 8 bases. CDR3: CASSLEVAGTLGSTQYF. CDR3 coding DNA: TGCGCCAGCAGCTTGGAGGTAGCGGGGACCTTGGGGAGTACGCAGTATTTT.

V and J are TRBV29-1 and TRBJ2-2, with 11 positions matching TRBD2. The V segment lost 0 bases and the J segment 3 bases; nucleotides outside the gene matches: 6. This CDR3 comprises 17 residues. The germline gives CDR1 SQVTM, CDR2 ANQGSEA. In DNA form, the CDR3 reads TGCAGCGTTGAAGAGGGTCTAGCGGGGGGATACACCGGGGAGCTGTTTTTT. Translating gives CSVEEGLAGGYTGELFF.

This clone was seen only a few times. The chain carries TRBV27 and TRBJ2-5, with D perhaps being TRBD1 or TRBD2 (5 bases each). The V and J ends lost 4 bases and 1 base respectively, with 13 bases between them. The germline V gene has CDR1 MNHEY and CDR2 SMNVEV (reference sequence). This CDR3 has 15 residues. CDR3 residues: CASSWAPGTQETQYF. The CDR3 nucleotides read TGTGCCAGCAGTTGGGCACCAGGGACCCAAGAGACCCAGTACTTC.

The V call is TRBV28, the J call TRBJ2-3; tentatively, D is TRBD1 (6 bases). Trimming stripped 7 bases from V and 0 bases from J, with 14 bases between. Germline V gene sequence: CDR1 MDHEN, CDR2 SYDVKM. The CDR3 length is 15 residues. CDR3: CASTAGDTSTDTQYF. The DNA for the CDR3 is TGTGCCAGCACGGCAGGGGACACGAGCACAGATACGCAGTATTTT. Supplemented by reference TRBV28 and TRBJ2-3, the full variable domain reads DVKVTQSSRYLVKRTGEKVFLECVQDMDHENMFWYRQDPGLGLRLIYFSYDVKMKEKGDIPEGYSVSREKKERFSLILESASTNQTSMYLCASTAGDTSTDTQYFGPGTRLTVL.

This rearrangement joins TRBV7-8 to TRBJ1-2; D ambiguous. V gave up 1 base and J gave up 8 bases, with 5 bases separating them. This CDR3 has 11 amino acids. The germline CDR1 and CDR2 sequences are SGHVS and FQNEAQ. This CDR3 is CASSLESGYTF. The DNA for the CDR3 is TGTGCCAGCAGCTTAGAATCGGGCTACACCTTC.

This clone has more than one count but fewer than ten. The genes are TRBV5-4 and TRBJ2-5; D possibly matches TRBD1 or TRBD2 (6 bases each). The CDR3 contains 15 residues. V dropped 4 bases and J dropped 2 bases, with 15 bases sitting between them. Germline V gene lookup returns CDR1 SGHNT and CDR2 YYREEE (reference sequence). The CDR3 nucleotides are TGTGCCAGCAGCCGCCCCGGGGGCCAGCAAGAGACCCAGTACTTC. It codes for CASSRPGGQQETQYF.